This TCR beta chain is from a study of a mutant IDH1 vaccine in newly diagnosed glioma (dated by TCRdb to about 2021). Regarding the study in general: Across visits V03 through V10, patients got a total of eight vaccinations, given in weeks 1, 3, 5, 7, 11, 15, 19 and 23. In the chemotherapy-containing groups, vaccination started alongside temozolomide cycles, whereas in patients who had radiotherapy alone it started 4-6 weeks after radiotherapy. Of the approximately 35 treated patients, around 60% were male and approximately 38% were female, and the mean age was roughly 38 years. Prior to enrollment, patients had been given standard therapy consisting of radiotherapy alone, temozolomide alone, or radiochemotherapy with temozolomide, with the combination given to most patients. Six visits were used for peripheral blood collection: V03 (baseline), V05, V07, V10, V12 and V13. For exploratory analyses, around 23 treated patients had longitudinal TCRB deep sequencing done wherever samples were available.

Library generation was performed with the immunoSEQ multiplex PCR assay. Rearranged TCR beta chain sequences were amplified with the hsTCRB Kit following the manufacturer's protocol. Sequencing of TCRB libraries was carried out on an Illumina MiSeq. In the original analysis: The kit vendor's proprietary platform handled demultiplexing, trimming and gene mapping. As stored in TCRdb, this immuneACCESS dataset retains in-frame rearrangements with V and J assigned. A fraction of the clones does not appear; measured against another copy, unresolved V genes explain less than half of the discrepancy, and the remainder lacks a known reason. V and J calls and clone size follow that table, whereas D and trimming were derived from the DNA. The sample table shows under 150,000 clones, and around 77% are seen once. Of the sample, 5.5% falls within the top ten clones. The CDR3 holds 14 amino acids from the cysteine to the phenylalanine. The kept DNA is CDR3 alone, 42 bases in frame from the first base. CDR1 SNHLY and CDR2 FYNNEI are derived from the germline V gene. Compared with germline, V lacks 6 bases and J lacks 3 bases; bases without a gene match: 4.

About this clone: Its antigen has not been determined. The record has no base qualities; no much larger clone is one base away.

Beyond this particular receptor, the publication reports: The authors noted that analyses of patient blood samples could not be reproduced because of sample limitations. Immune responses induced by the vaccine were seen in over 80% of patients across multiple MHC alleles. PBMC samples for TCRB deep sequencing were selected based on availability. Pseudoprogression appeared unrelated to alterations in the top peripheral T cell clonotypes detected by TCRB sequencing.

Taken with the paper, the label for time point translates to: week 11, during vaccination. Every vaccine dose consisted of 300 ug of a 20-mer mutant IDH1 peptide in Montanide, administered subcutaneously together with topical imiquimod. All donors had newly diagnosed IDH1-mutant astrocytomas of WHO grade 3 or 4 that showed loss of nuclear ATRX. The samples were drawn from NOA16, a multicentre, single-arm, open-label phase I trial in Germany that tested a mutant IDH1 peptide vaccine in humans for the first time. Genomic DNA for TCRB sequencing was extracted from EDTA blood using the DNeasy Blood and Tissue Kit.

Sequenced material: PBMCs, taken from a glioma patient whose treatment included an IDH1 peptide vaccine. The TCR comes from a man in his forties with glioma. Recombination connected TRBV2 to TRBJ2-2, and TRBD1 aligns with 7 junction nucleotides. For the CDR3, the sequence is CASRGDSDTGELFF. The DNA reads TGTGCCAGCAGGGGGGACAGCGACACCGGGGAGCTGTTTTTT. Joined to the reference TRBV2 and TRBJ2-2 proteins, this CDR3 gives the full variable domain: EPEVTQTPSHQVTQMGQEVILRCVPISNHLYFYWYRQILGQKVEFLVSFYNNEISEKSEIFDDQFSVERPDGSNFTLKIRSTKLEDSAMYFCASRGDSDTGELFFGEGSRLTVL.